This is a list of T cell receptor beta chains from one sample in a study of graft-versus-host responses after intestinal transplantation. Some clones are missing from TCRdb's copy, which holds only in-frame ones; the method was immunoSEQ multiplex PCR. The sample lists approximately 88,000 clones; roughly 90% were seen once. Antigens for these TCRs are unknown. The sample was unstimulated CD4+ T cells sorted from spleen or lymph node cells, taken before intestinal transplant. These TCRs come from a human donor who received an intestinal transplant. CDR3s include the opening cysteine and the closing phenylalanine or tryptophan. The D gene is left open where the match is weak. Size tells how often a clone was seen (once, few, many) or the class of an expanded clone, and some rows leave it out.

clone_size	v_call	j_call	d_call	cdr3_aa	cdr3_nt
.	TRBV12-2	TRBJ1-1	.	CASRLGECTGALYTEAFF	TGTGCAAGTCGCTTAGGGGAGTGCACAGGGGCCTTATACACTGAAGCTTTCTTT
.	TRBV5-1	TRBJ2-3	TRBD2	CASSFGGGTDTQYF	TGCGCCAGCAGCTTCGGGGGGGGGACAGATACGCAGTATTTT
.	TRBV5-4	TRBJ1-2	TRBD1	CASSLPGQGYGYTF	TGTGCCAGCAGCCTACCGGGACAGGGCTATGGCTACACCTTC
.	TRBV7-3	TRBJ2-6	TRBD2	CASSLTSGGAGANVLTF	TGTGCCAGCAGCTTGACTAGCGGGGGGGCTGGGGCCAACGTCCTGACTTTC
.	TRBV5-1	TRBJ2-3	TRBD1	CASSLVATGSFGTDTQYF	TGCGCCAGCAGTCTCGTTGCGACAGGGAGCTTTGGCACAGATACGCAGTATTTT
.	TRBV15	TRBJ1-2	.	CATSRDSANYGYTF	TGTGCCACCAGCAGAGACAGTGCTAACTATGGCTACACCTTC
.	TRBV7-2	TRBJ1-2	.	CASSLRLGYTF	TGTGCCAGCAGCTTACGTCTTGGCTACACCTTC
.	TRBV7-3	TRBJ2-2	TRBD2	CASSLAGGNTGELFF	TGTGCCAGCAGCTTAGCGGGGGGAAACACCGGGGAGCTGTTTTTT
.	TRBV7-3	TRBJ2-1	TRBD2	CASRRTSGTEQFF	TGTGCCAGCAGGAGGACTAGCGGGACCGAGCAGTTCTTC
.	TRBV11-2	TRBJ1-4	TRBD1	CASSSQGAQDEKLFF	TGTGCCAGCAGCTCCCAGGGGGCGCAGGATGAAAAACTGTTTTTT
.	TRBV6-5	TRBJ2-7	TRBD1	CASSNRDSTYEQYF	TGTGCCAGCAGTAACCGGGACAGTACCTACGAGCAGTACTTC
.	TRBV6-5	TRBJ1-5	.	CASSYSTGNNQPQHF	TGTGCCAGCAGTTACTCAACAGGGAACAATCAGCCCCAGCATTTT
.	TRBV5-1	TRBJ2-5	.	CASSLDRYQETQYF	TGCGCCAGCAGCTTAGACAGGTACCAAGAGACCCAGTACTTC
once	TRBV29-1	TRBJ1-1	TRBD1	CSVQDRAIEAFF	TGCAGCGTCCAGGACAGGGCTATTGAAGCTTTCTTT
few	TRBV9	TRBJ2-7	.	CASSVGWGQYEQYF	TGTGCCAGCAGCGTAGGCTGGGGGCAGTACGAGCAGTACTTC
.	TRBV7-9	TRBJ1-6	.	CASKVGTAGSPLHF	TGTGCCAGCAAAGTTGGCACGGCGGGTTCACCCCTCCACTTT
few	TRBV27	TRBJ2-7	TRBD1	CASSFGTGGQQYF	TGTGCCAGCAGTTTCGGGACAGGGGGCCAACAGTACTTC
.	TRBV7-9	TRBJ2-3	TRBD2	CASSLGPTSGPSTDTQYF	TGTGCCAGCAGCTTAGGGCCGACTAGCGGGCCTAGCACAGATACGCAGTATTTT
.	TRBV6-4	TRBJ2-3	.	CASSRDFTDTQYF	TGTGCCAGCAGCCGGGACTTCACAGATACGCAGTATTTT
once	TRBV11-1	TRBJ2-2	.	CASSFYGELFF	TGTGCCAGCAGCTTTTACGGGGAGCTGTTTTTT
.	TRBV4-1	TRBJ1-6	.	CASSQDTGGRGLYNSPLHF	TGCGCCAGCAGCCAAGATACGGGGGGCCGGGGCCTTTATAATTCACCCCTCCACTTT
.	TRBV11-2	TRBJ2-7	.	CASSLSYGPFYEQYF	TGTGCCAGCAGCCTAAGTTATGGGCCATTCTACGAGCAGTACTTC
few	TRBV27	TRBJ2-7	.	CASSFVGREQYF	TGTGCCAGCAGTTTTGTCGGTCGGGAGCAGTACTTC
.	TRBV13	TRBJ1-2	.	CAGSQGPDRRYGYTF	TGTGCCGGCAGTCAGGGCCCGGACAGACGTTATGGCTACACCTTC
.	TRBV18	TRBJ1-1	.	CASSSGAGTEAFF	TGTGCCAGCTCATCAGGGGCCGGCACTGAAGCTTTCTTT
once	TRBV6-5	TRBJ1-1	.	CASSGVRGENTEAFF	TGTGCCAGCAGTGGCGTCAGGGGCGAAAACACTGAAGCTTTCTTT
few	TRBV27	TRBJ2-7	TRBD1	CASSRVQGAWEQYF	TGTGCCAGCAGCCGGGTACAGGGGGCTTGGGAGCAGTACTTC
.	TRBV6-5	TRBJ1-2	TRBD1	CASSYETGQGYTF	TGTGCCAGCAGTTACGAGACAGGGCAGGGCTACACCTTC
.	TRBV6-5	TRBJ1-1	TRBD1	CASSPGTGGAFF	TGTGCCAGCAGTCCGGGGACAGGGGGAGCTTTCTTT
.	TRBV19	TRBJ2-5	.	CASTRTAQETQYF	TGTGCCAGTACCCGAACAGCCCAAGAGACCCAGTACTTC
.	TRBV13	TRBJ2-5	TRBD1	CASSDRARGGTQYF	TGTGCCAGCAGCGACAGGGCGCGAGGAGGGACCCAGTACTTC
.	TRBV9	TRBJ2-5	TRBD2	CASGRGGETQYF	TGTGCCAGCGGGCGGGGGGGGGAGACCCAGTACTTC
.	TRBV5-6	TRBJ2-7	.	CASSLAAGRNYEQYF	TGTGCCAGCAGCTTGGCGGCAGGGAGGAACTACGAGCAGTACTTC
.	TRBV6-6	TRBJ1-4	.	CASRTDLLEEKLFF	TGTGCCAGCAGGACTGACCTACTGGAGGAAAAACTGTTTTTT
.	TRBV10-3	TRBJ1-3	TRBD1	CAISESPITGGSGNTIYF	TGTGCCATCAGTGAGTCCCCAATTACAGGGGGCTCTGGAAACACCATATATTTT